Listed here is a single T cell receptor (beta chain). Its specificity is unknown. This table comes from immunoSEQ multiplex PCR, and its TCRdb copy is limited to in-frame clones, with some not included. The table records approximately 100,000 clones, just under 95% of them present only once. These data come from a study of siplizumab effects on memory and regulatory T cells. Study observations and caveats: Many proliferating CD4+ or CD8+ clones remained unclassified. Roughly 80-96% of them could not be assigned either a naive or a memory phenotype. The mapping of alloreactive clones to unstimulated subsets covered only a minor fraction of them. The apparent diversity of naive T cells exceeded that of memory cells, and naive T cells seemed to make a major contribution to the alloresponse. In the presence of siplizumab, alloreactive sequences traceable to unstimulated CD4+ memory cells were significantly reduced.

Trimming removed 4 bases from V and 5 bases from J; junction bases left unmatched: 6. This CDR3 is 14 amino acids long. Germline CDR1 reads MNHNS; CDR2 reads SASEGT. Sequencing input: non-Treg CD4+ T cells sorted from blood. This clonotype originated in a human donor in good health. This rearrangement joins TRBV6-1 to TRBJ1-1; 8 bases fit TRBD1. The CDR3 coding sequence is TGTGCCAGCAGTGGATCGACAGGGGAGACTGAAGCTTTCTTT. Translation: CASSGSTGETEAFF.